This TCR beta chain came from a study of chemoradiotherapy in HPV16-positive cancers. General study findings and limits: Candidate HPV-specific clones and E7-related TCR motifs grew in tumor during treatment. Better recurrence-free survival went with HPV-responsive T-cell expansion in HPV16-positive patients.

Repeated repertoire sampling spanned the course of chemoradiotherapy. Trimming stripped 9 bases from V and 4 bases from J, with 7 bases between. Germline V lookup: CDR1 LNHDA, CDR2 SQIVND (reference sequence). The CDR3 loop spans 11 amino acids. For this clone: The antigen remains unidentified.

Data came from immunoSEQ multiplex PCR; TCRdb stores just in-frame clones and leaves some out. The sample has approximately 8,500 clones, around two thirds seen once. The sequence was collected from a human donor with HPV-associated anogenital cancer. Sampling was conducted from a patient who underwent chemoradiotherapy. The chain joins TRBV19 to TRBJ1-3, with D hard to call. CDR3 loop: CASPQGNTIYF. The CDR3 DNA reads as TGTGCCAGCCCCCAGGGAAACACCATATATTTT.